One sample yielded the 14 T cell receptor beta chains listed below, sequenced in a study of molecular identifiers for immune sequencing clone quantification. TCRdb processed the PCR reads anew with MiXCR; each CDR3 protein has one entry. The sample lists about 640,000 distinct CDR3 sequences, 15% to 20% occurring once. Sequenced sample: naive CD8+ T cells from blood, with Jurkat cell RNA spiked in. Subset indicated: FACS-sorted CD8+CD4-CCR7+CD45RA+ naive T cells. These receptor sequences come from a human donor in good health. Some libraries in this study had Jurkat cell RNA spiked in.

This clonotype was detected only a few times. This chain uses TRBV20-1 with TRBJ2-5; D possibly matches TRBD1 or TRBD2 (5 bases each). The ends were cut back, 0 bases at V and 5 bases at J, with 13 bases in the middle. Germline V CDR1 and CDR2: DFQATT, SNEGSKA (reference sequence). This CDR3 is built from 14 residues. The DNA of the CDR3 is TGCAGTGCTAGAGAATCCGGGGCAGGGGAGACCCAGTACTTC. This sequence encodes CSARESGAGETQYF.

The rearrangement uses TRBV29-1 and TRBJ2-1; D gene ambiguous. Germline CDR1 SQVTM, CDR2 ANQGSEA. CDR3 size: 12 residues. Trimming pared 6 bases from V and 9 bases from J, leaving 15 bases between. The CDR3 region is CSVTKLGGEQFF. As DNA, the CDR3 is TGCAGCGTCACAAAGCTTGGTGGTGAGCAGTTCTTC.

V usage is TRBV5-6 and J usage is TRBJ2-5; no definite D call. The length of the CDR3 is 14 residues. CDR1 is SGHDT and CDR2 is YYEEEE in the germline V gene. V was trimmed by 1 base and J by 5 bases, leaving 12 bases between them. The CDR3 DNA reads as TGTGCCAGCAGCTTGTGGCGAGGTACGGAGACCCAGTACTTC. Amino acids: CASSLWRGTETQYF.

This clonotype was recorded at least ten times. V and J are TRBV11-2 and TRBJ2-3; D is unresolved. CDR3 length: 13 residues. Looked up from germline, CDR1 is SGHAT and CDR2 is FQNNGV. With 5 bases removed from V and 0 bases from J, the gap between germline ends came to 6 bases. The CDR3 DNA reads TGTGCCAGCAGCGTCTATAGCACAGATACGCAGTATTTT. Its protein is CASSVYSTDTQYF.

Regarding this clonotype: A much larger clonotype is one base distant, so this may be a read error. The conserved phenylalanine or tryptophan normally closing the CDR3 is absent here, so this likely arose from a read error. CDR3 sequence reads: CASSSLGQDTDTQYL. The CDR3 coding sequence is TGTGCCAGCAGTTCCTTAGGGCAAGACACAGATACGCAGTATCTT. The gene calls are TRBV6-6 and TRBJ2-3; D is uncertain. V lost 4 bases, J lost 2 bases, and 13 bases lay in between. CDR3 size: 15 residues. Germline values: CDR1 MNHNY, CDR2 SVGAGI (reference sequence).

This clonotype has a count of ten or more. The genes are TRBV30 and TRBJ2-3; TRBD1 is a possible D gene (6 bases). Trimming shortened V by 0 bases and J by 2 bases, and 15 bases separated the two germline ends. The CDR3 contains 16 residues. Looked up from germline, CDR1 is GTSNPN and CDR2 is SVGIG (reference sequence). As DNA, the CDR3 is TGTGCCTGGAGTGTGACAGGCAACTCCTTCACAGATACGCAGTATTTT. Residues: CAWSVTGNSFTDTQYF. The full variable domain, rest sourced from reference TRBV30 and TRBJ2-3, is SQTIHQWPATLVQPVGSPLSLECTVEGTSNPNLYWYRQAAGRGLQLLFYSVGIGQISSEVPQNLSASRPQDRQFILSSKKLLLSDSGFYLCAWSVTGNSFTDTQYFGPGTRLTVL.

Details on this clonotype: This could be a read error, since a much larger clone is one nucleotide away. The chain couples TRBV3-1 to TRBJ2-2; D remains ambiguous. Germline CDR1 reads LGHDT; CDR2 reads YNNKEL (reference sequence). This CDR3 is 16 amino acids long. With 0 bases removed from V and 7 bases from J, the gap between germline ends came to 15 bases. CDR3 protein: CASSQDPGIGLGELFF. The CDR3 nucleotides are TGTGCCAGCAGCCAAGATCCGGGCATAGGCCTCGGGGAGCTGTTTTTT.

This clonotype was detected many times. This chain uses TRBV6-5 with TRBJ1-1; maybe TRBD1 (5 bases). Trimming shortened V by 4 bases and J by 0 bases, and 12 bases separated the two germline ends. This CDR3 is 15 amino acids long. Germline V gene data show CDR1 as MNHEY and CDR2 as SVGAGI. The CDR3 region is CASSLNEGLNTEAFF. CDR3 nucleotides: TGTGCCAGCAGTTTGAACGAGGGGCTGAACACTGAAGCTTTCTTT.

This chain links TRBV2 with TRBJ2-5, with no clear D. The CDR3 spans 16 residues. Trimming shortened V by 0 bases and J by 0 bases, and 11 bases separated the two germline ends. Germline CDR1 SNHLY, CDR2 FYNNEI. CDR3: CASSEAPGGDQETQYF. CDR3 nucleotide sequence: TGTGCCAGCAGTGAAGCGCCGGGCGGAGACCAAGAGACCCAGTACTTC.

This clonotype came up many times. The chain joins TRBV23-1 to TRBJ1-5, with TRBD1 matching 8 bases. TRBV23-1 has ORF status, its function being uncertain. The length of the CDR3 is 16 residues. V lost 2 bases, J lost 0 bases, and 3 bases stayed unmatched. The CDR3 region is CASSQQGADSNQPQHF. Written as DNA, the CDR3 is TGCGCCAGCAGTCAACAGGGGGCGGATAGCAATCAGCCCCAGCATTTT.

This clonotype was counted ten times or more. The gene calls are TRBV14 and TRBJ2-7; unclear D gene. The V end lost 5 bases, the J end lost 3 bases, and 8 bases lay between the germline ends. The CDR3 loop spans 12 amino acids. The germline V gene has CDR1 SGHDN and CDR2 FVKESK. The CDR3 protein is CASSDAFYEQYF. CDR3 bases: TGTGCCAGCAGCGACGCCTTCTACGAGCAGTACTTC.

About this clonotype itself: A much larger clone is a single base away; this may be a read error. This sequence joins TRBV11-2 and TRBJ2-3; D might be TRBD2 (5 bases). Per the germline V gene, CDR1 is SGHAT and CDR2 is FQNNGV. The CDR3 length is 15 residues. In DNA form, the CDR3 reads TGTGCCAGCAGCTTAGGAGGGTCACATGCAGATACGCGGTATTTT. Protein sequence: CASSLGGSHADTRYF. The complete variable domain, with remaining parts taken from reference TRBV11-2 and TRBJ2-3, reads EAGVAQSPRYKIIEKRQSVAFWCNPISGHATLYWYQQILGQGPKLLIQFQNNGVVDDSQLPKDRFSAERLKGVDSTLKIQPAKLEDSAVYLCASSLGGSHADTRYFGPGTRLTVL.

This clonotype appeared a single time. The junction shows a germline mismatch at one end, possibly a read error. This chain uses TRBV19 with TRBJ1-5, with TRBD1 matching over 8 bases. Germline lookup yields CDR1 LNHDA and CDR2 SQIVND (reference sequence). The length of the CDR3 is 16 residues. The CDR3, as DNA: TGTGCCAGTAGTATGTGGGGGGCAGGGGGCAATCGGCCCCAGCGTTTT. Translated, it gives CASSMWGAGGNRPQRF.

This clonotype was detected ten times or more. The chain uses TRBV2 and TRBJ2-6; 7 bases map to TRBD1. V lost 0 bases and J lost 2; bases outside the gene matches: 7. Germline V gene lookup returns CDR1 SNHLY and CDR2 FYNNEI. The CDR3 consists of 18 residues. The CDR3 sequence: CASSEAPFDRAGANVLTF. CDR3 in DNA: TGTGCCAGCAGTGAAGCTCCCTTCGACAGGGCTGGGGCCAACGTCCTGACTTTC.